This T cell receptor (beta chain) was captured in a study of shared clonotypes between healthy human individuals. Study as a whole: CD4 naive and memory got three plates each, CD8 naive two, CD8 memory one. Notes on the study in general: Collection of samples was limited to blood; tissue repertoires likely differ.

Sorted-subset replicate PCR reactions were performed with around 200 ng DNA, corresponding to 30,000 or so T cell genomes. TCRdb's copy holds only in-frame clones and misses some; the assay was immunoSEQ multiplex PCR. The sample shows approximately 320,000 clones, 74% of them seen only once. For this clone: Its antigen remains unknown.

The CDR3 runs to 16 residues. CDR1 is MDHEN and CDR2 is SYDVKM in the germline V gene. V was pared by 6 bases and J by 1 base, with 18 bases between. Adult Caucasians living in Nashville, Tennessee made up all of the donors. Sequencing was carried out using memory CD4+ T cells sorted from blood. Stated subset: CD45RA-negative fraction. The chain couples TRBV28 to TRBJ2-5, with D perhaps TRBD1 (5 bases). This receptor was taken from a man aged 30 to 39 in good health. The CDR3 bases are TGTGCCAGCAGGAAATCAGGGAAGATTCGCCAAGAGACCCAGTACTTC. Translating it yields CASRKSGKIRQETQYF.